This T cell receptor beta chain came from a study of T cell repertoires in cytomegalovirus infection. TCRdb independently ran MiXCR on the reads; one entry per CDR3 protein. The repertoire has more than 85,000 distinct CDR3 sequences, 16% of them found once; the top ten carry 8% to 9.5%. CDR1 MDHEN and CDR2 SYDVKM come from the germline V gene. The CDR3 has 14 residues. The V gene lost 3 bases and the J gene lost 1 base, with 7 bases spanning the gap. Only a few counts were recorded for this clonotype. The chain is built from TRBV28 and TRBJ1-5, with D hard to call. Sequencing was carried out using PBMCs. This receptor was identified in a human donor in good health (CMV status not recorded). Some clones in this sample may be carry-over from other donors' samples. CDR3 region: CASSLQASNQPQHF. The CDR3 DNA reads TGTGCCAGCAGTTTGCAGGCCAGCAATCAGCCCCAGCATTTT. Full variable domain (outside the CDR3, taken from reference TRBV28 and TRBJ1-5): DVKVTQSSRYLVKRTGEKVFLECVQDMDHENMFWYRQDPGLGLRLIYFSYDVKMKEKGDIPEGYSVSREKKERFSLILESASTNQTSMYLCASSLQASNQPQHFGDGTRLSIL.